The next 10 T cell receptor beta chains were all read from a single sample in a study of response to subunit inactivated influenza vaccine. From the RT-PCR reads, TCRdb called clonotypes with MiXCR, one entry per CDR3 protein. The sample shows 500,000 to 700,000 distinct CDR3 sequences, around 25% of them seen only once. This sample also belongs to another study, concerning T cells expressing NK-cell markers. That study reports: cDNA encoding TCR beta was synthesized via 5'RACE template switching incorporating UMIs.

Material: CD4+ T cells sorted from PBMCs, obtained about 11 days after vaccination. The source is a man aged 45-60 years who received an inactivated influenza vaccine.

This clonotype has just a few counts. The rearrangement joins TRBV10-2 to TRBJ2-3; weak D call: TRBD2 (5 bases). This CDR3 is 14 amino acids long. The germline V gene has CDR1 WSHSY and CDR2 SAAADI. V was trimmed by 0 bases and J by 8 bases, leaving 12 bases between them. CDR3 coding DNA: TGCGCCAGCAGTGAGTCGACTATTGTTGGTACGCAGTATTTT. This gives the protein CASSESTIVGTQYF.

Here the CDR3 reads CASSPRHNSWANVLTF. CDR3 nucleotide sequence: TGTGCCAGCAGCCCGCGACACAACTCTTGGGCCAACGTCCTGACTTTC. The rearrangement links TRBV21-1 to TRBJ2-6; the table's D call TRBD1 went unverified against the DNA. TRBV21-1 is listed as a pseudogene. The CDR3 has 16 residues.

The chain carries TRBV12-3 or TRBV12-4 and TRBJ2-1, with 9 positions matching TRBD1. The CDR3 is made up of 15 amino acids. The V segment lost 4 bases and the J segment 7 bases; nucleotides outside the gene matches: 8. The CDR3: CASSSRDRVGNEQFF. The CDR3 DNA reads as TGTGCCAGCAGTTCCCGGGACAGGGTTGGTAATGAGCAGTTCTTC.

The rearrangement joins TRBV20-1 to TRBJ2-7; D uncertain. V gave up 2 bases and J gave up 3 bases, with 14 bases separating them. This CDR3 is 14 amino acids long. From germline, CDR1 is DFQATT and CDR2 SNEGSKA (reference sequence). The CDR3 bases are TGCAGTGCTAGACTTGCAGGCTCCCTCTACGAGCAGTACTTC. Protein: CSARLAGSLYEQYF.

V gene TRBV28 combines with J gene TRBJ2-7; tentatively, D is TRBD1 (5 bases). The V end was cut by 3 bases, the J end by 0 bases, with 9 bases between. The V gene's germline CDR1 is MDHEN and CDR2 SYDVKM. This CDR3 region has 14 residues. This CDR3 reads CASSFPGNSYEQYF. In nucleotides, the CDR3 is TGTGCCAGCAGTTTTCCAGGGAACTCCTACGAGCAGTACTTC.

CDR3 sequence reads: CASSLVRRTSEQYF. CDR3 DNA sequence: TGTGCCAGCAGTTTGGTCAGGAGAACGTCCGAGCAGTACTTC. V and J are TRBV28 and TRBJ2-7; no definite D call. The CDR3 consists of 14 residues. V lost 3 bases to trimming and J lost 6 bases, with 15 bases between them. The germline V gene has CDR1 MDHEN and CDR2 SYDVKM.

This clonotype appeared a few times. This sequence joins TRBV10-3 and TRBJ2-3; D is ambiguous. The V end was cut by 0 bases, the J end by 2 bases, with 12 bases between. Per germline, CDR1 ENHRY and CDR2 SYGVKD. The CDR3 has 16 residues. This CDR3 is CAISESVTQHTDTQYF. The CDR3 DNA reads as TGTGCCATCAGTGAGTCGGTAACCCAGCACACAGATACGCAGTATTTT.

CDR3 residues: CASSWDFPYEQYF. The CDR3 nucleotides read TGTGCCAGCAGTTGGGACTTTCCCTACGAGCAGTACTTC. The rearrangement joins TRBV12-3 or TRBV12-4 to TRBJ2-7, with D possibly TRBD2 on 6 matching bases. The germline V and J ends were trimmed by 4 bases and 2 bases, with 9 bases remaining between them. The CDR3 is 13 amino acids.

This chain links TRBV20-1 with TRBJ1-5; unclear D gene. The germline V gene has CDR1 DFQATT and CDR2 SNEGSKA (reference sequence). The CDR3 consists of 13 residues. Trimming shortened V by 3 bases and J by 3 bases, and 9 bases separated the two germline ends. The CDR3 loop reads CSASRENNQPQHF. In DNA form, the CDR3 reads TGCAGTGCTAGTAGGGAGAACAATCAGCCCCAGCATTTT.

A few counts support this clonotype. V is TRBV5-1 and J is TRBJ2-7; maybe TRBD1 (7 bases). Trimming shortened V by 0 bases and J by 5 bases, and 15 bases separated the two germline ends. The CDR3 has 15 residues. Germline CDR1 and CDR2: SGHRS and YFSETQ. CDR3 loop: CASSLAGQGGNEQYF. The CDR3 coding sequence is TGCGCCAGCAGCTTGGCCGGTCAGGGGGGTAACGAGCAGTACTTC.